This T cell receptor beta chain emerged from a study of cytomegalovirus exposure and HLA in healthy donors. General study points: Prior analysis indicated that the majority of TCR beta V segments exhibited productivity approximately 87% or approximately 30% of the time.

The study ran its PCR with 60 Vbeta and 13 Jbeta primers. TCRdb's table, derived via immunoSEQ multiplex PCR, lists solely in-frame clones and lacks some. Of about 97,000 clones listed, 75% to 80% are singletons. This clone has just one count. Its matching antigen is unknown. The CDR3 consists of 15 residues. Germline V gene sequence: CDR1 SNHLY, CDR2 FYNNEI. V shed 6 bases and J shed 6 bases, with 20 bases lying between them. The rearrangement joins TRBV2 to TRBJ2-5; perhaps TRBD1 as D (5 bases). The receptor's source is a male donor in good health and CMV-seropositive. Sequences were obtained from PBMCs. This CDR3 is CASRATGNRSKTQYF. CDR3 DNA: TGTGCCAGCAGAGCTACTGGGAACAGGTCGAAGACCCAGTACTTC.